The 27 T cell receptor beta chains in this list originate from one sample, sequenced in a study of Tregs in tolerant kidney transplant recipients. Produced via immunoSEQ multiplex PCR; TCRdb's table is partial and in-frame only. The sample lists 240,000 or so clones; 80% to 85% were seen once. The material sequenced was CD4+ T cells from blood. These receptors were collected from a human donor in good health.

The chain links TRBV5-6 to TRBJ1-2; 7 bases map to TRBD1. This CDR3 region has 14 residues. The junction had 9 bases not matched to a gene; V was cut back by 2 bases and J by 8 bases. Germline V gives CDR1 SGHDT, CDR2 YYEEEE. The CDR3 protein is CASSLMTGFGGYTF. The DNA for the CDR3 is TGTGCCAGCAGCTTAATGACAGGGTTCGGAGGCTACACCTTC.

The chain combines TRBV6-6 with TRBJ1-2, with D perhaps matching TRBD1 (6 bases). Trimming took 5 bases from V and 5 from J, leaving 18 bases between them. Looked up from germline, CDR1 is MNHNY and CDR2 is SVGAGI (reference sequence). The CDR3 has 15 amino acids. The CDR3 here is CASSRDPGQLYGYTF. The CDR3 DNA sequence: TGTGCCAGCAGTCGGGACCCCGGACAGCTTTATGGCTACACCTTC.

The rearrangement uses TRBV5-4 and TRBJ2-2; maybe TRBD2 (6 bases). V lost 0 bases to trimming and J lost 1 base, with 7 bases between them. The CDR3 covers 15 residues. Germline-derived CDR1 and CDR2 are SGHNT and YYREEE (reference sequence). In DNA, the CDR3 is TGTGCCAGCAGCTTGGTAGCGGTGAACACCGGGGAGCTGTTTTTT. Protein sequence: CASSLVAVNTGELFF.

This chain joins TRBV7-9 and TRBJ1-6; maybe TRBD1 (6 bases). The CDR3 length is 11 residues. V lost 3 bases and J 13 bases, leaving 7 bases between the germline ends. Germline V gene sequence: CDR1 SEHNR, CDR2 FQNEAQ (reference sequence). This chain's CDR3 is CASSFQGPLHF. Here the CDR3 DNA reads TGTGCCAGCAGCTTCCAGGGGCCCCTCCACTTT.

In its sample, this clone was seen a few times. The chain uses TRBV27 and TRBJ1-6; TRBD1 agrees at 11 bases. CDR3 length: 15 residues. Trimming removed 5 bases from V and 9 bases from J; junction bases left unmatched: 6. CDR1 and CDR2 from the germline V gene are MNHEY and SMNVEV (reference sequence). CDR3 sequence reads: CASSPRTGGSSPLHF. Here the CDR3 DNA reads TGTGCCAGCAGTCCACGGACAGGGGGCAGTTCACCCCTCCACTTT.

The gene calls are TRBV5-5 and TRBJ1-1; D is ambiguous. The V and J ends lost 4 bases and 1 base respectively, with 11 bases between them. The CDR3 is made up of 14 amino acids. From germline, CDR1 is SGHKS and CDR2 YYEKEE (reference sequence). In DNA form, the CDR3 reads TGTGCCAGCAGCCTCCAGTGGGCGAACACTGAAGCTTTCTTT. Protein product: CASSLQWANTEAFF. Supplemented by reference TRBV5-5 and TRBJ1-1, the full variable domain reads DAGVTQSPTHLIKTRGQQVTLRCSPISGHKSVSWYQQVLGQGPQFIFQYYEKEERGRGNFPDRFSARQFPNYSSELNVNALLLGDSALYLCASSLQWANTEAFFGQGTRLTVV.

The chain combines TRBV20-1 with TRBJ2-1; D remains ambiguous. Deletions cut 7 bases from V and 6 bases from J, with 7 bases between. Germline CDR1 is DFQATT and CDR2 is SNEGSKA (reference sequence). The CDR3 contains 10 residues. CDR3 DNA sequence: TGCAGTGGTTACGGCAATGAGCAGTTCTTC. Amino acid sequence: CSGYGNEQFF.

The CDR3 reads CASSLTSGSNYEQYF. The CDR3 nucleotides read TGTGCCAGCTCACTTACTAGCGGGAGTAACTACGAGCAGTACTTC. The gene calls are TRBV11-2 and TRBJ2-7; TRBD2 matches 11 bases. This CDR3 is built from 15 residues. Per the germline V gene, CDR1 is SGHAT and CDR2 is FQNNGV. The trim removed 8 bases at V and 3 bases at J, leaving 9 bases unmatched.

The rearrangement links TRBV9 to TRBJ1-2; D gene uncertain. The V gene lost 3 bases and the J gene lost 7 bases, with 13 bases spanning the gap. The CDR3 is 13 amino acids. Germline V gene data show CDR1 as SGDLS and CDR2 as YYNGEE. CDR3 coding DNA: TGTGCCAGCAGCGCGCTCCTCGAGGCTGGCTACACCTTC. Its protein is CASSALLEAGYTF. Supplemented by reference TRBV9 and TRBJ1-2, the full variable domain reads DSGVTQTPKHLITATGQRVTLRCSPRSGDLSVYWYQQSLDQGLQFLIQYYNGEERAKGNILERFSAQQFPDLHSELNLSSLELGDSALYFCASSALLEAGYTFGSGTRLTVV.

The chain has TRBV7-2 and TRBJ2-5; no firm D call. This CDR3 spans 14 amino acids. The V gene lost 0 bases and the J gene lost 2 bases, with 7 bases spanning the gap. Germline V gives CDR1 SGHTA, CDR2 FQGNSA. CDR3 sequence (DNA): TGTGCCAGCAGCTTAGCGGGCCGTCAAGAGACCCAGTACTTC. Its translation is CASSLAGRQETQYF.

The chain carries TRBV19 and TRBJ2-1; D ambiguous. Germline V CDR1 and CDR2: LNHDA, SQIVND (reference sequence). The length of the CDR3 is 14 residues. V was clipped by 5 bases and J by 7 bases, with 15 bases between them. The CDR3 nucleotides are TGTGCCAGTAGTCCGAAAGGTTGGGATAATGAGCAGTTCTTC. Its protein product is CASSPKGWDNEQFF.

This clone was seen more than once but under ten times. The chain couples TRBV6-1 to TRBJ2-1; possible D gene TRBD1, 6 bases. Germline V gene lookup returns CDR1 MNHNS and CDR2 SASEGT. The CDR3 totals 14 residues. The V end lost 6 bases, the J end lost 4 bases, and 13 bases lay between the germline ends. The CDR3 coding sequence is TGTGCCAGCAGGACAGGAACTGCTTACAATGAGCAGTTCTTC. Amino acid sequence: CASRTGTAYNEQFF.

The J gene is TRBJ2-1, the V gene TRBV7-2, with D uncertain. The CDR3 spans 13 residues. Germline V gene data show CDR1 as SGHTA and CDR2 as FQGNSA. V gave up 8 bases and J gave up 5 bases, with 13 bases separating them. The CDR3 reads CASGRLVNNEQFF. CDR3 DNA sequence: TGTGCCAGCGGAAGACTGGTGAACAATGAGCAGTTCTTC. Full variable domain (missing parts from reference TRBV7-2 and TRBJ2-1): GAGVSQSPSNKVTEKGKDVELRCDPISGHTALYWYRQSLGQGLEFLIYFQGNSAPDKSGLPSDRFSAERTGGSVSTLTIQRTQQEDSAVYLCASGRLVNNEQFFGPGTRLTVL.

The chain recombines TRBV25-1 with TRBJ2-1; 9 bases are shared with TRBD1. There are 17 residues in the CDR3. J lost 0 bases, V lost 4 bases, and 7 bases had no gene match. CDR1 and CDR2 from the germline V gene are MGHDK and SYGVNS. The DNA of the CDR3 is TGTGCCAGCAGTGCCTCCGGACAGGGGAGCTCCTACAATGAGCAGTTCTTC. Translation: CASSASGQGSSYNEQFF.

The rearrangement uses TRBV19 and TRBJ1-4; D is unclear. This CDR3 is built from 13 residues. CDR1 and CDR2 (germline): LNHDA, SQIVND (reference sequence). The V and J ends lost 6 bases and 5 bases respectively, with 10 bases between them. CDR3 sequence: CASSTAMNEKLFF. DNA of the CDR3: TGTGCCAGTAGCACCGCTATGAATGAAAAACTGTTTTTT.

V is TRBV7-9 and J is TRBJ1-2; D uncertain. In germline, CDR1 is SEHNR, CDR2 FQNEAQ (reference sequence). Trimming removed 7 bases at V and 4 bases at J, with 16 bases between. CDR3 length equals 14 residues. The CDR3: CASNSPGSPYGYTF. The CDR3 nucleotides read TGTGCCAGCAACTCACCCGGGAGCCCCTATGGCTACACCTTC. Together with reference TRBV7-9 and TRBJ1-2, the CDR3 gives the full variable domain: DTGVSQNPRHKITKRGQNVTFRCDPISEHNRLYWYRQTLGQGPEFLTYFQNEAQLEKSRLLSDRFSAERPKGSFSTLEIQRTEQGDSAMYLCASNSPGSPYGYTFGSGTRLTVV.

The V call is TRBV5-8, the J call TRBJ1-2; a weak D match, TRBD1 (6 bases). This CDR3 comprises 14 residues. Germline assignment: CDR1 SGHTS and CDR2 YDEGEE. Trimming stripped 0 bases from V and 6 bases from J, with 12 bases between. CDR3 nucleotides: TGTGCCAGCAGCTTGGGACAGGCAAGGGATGGCTACACCTTC. Its translation is CASSLGQARDGYTF.

The rearrangement joins TRBV5-1 to TRBJ2-7; TRBD1 is a possible D gene (6 bases). The CDR3 spans 11 residues. In germline, CDR1 is SGHRS, CDR2 YFSETQ. V was cut by 5 bases and J by 5 bases, with 8 bases left in between. The CDR3 DNA reads TGCGCCAGCAGAGGGGGTAACGAGCAGTACTTC. It encodes CASRGGNEQYF.

The chain links TRBV13 to TRBJ2-7; no definite D call. V dropped 5 bases and J dropped 6 bases, with 14 bases sitting between them. The germline V gene encodes CDR1 PRHDT and CDR2 FYEKMQ (reference sequence). There are 13 residues in the CDR3. DNA of the CDR3: TGTGCCAGCAGCCGCCCCCCCGCCTTCGAGCAGTACTTC. Protein product: CASSRPPAFEQYF.

V is TRBV30 and J is TRBJ1-6; TRBD1 matches 10 bases. From germline, CDR1 is GTSNPN and CDR2 SVGIG (reference sequence). The CDR3 runs to 16 residues. Losses at the gene ends were 6 bases for V and 4 bases for J; bases not matched to a gene: 9. CDR3 bases: TGTGCCTGCCGACCGGGACAGGGGTTTTATAATTCACCCCTCCACTTT. It is translated as CACRPGQGFYNSPLHF.

The genes are TRBV7-3 and TRBJ1-5; the D gene is possibly TRBD1 (5 bases). The ends were cut back, 5 bases at V and 4 bases at J, with 15 bases in the middle. This CDR3 spans 15 amino acids. CDR1 SGHTA and CDR2 FQGTGA come from the germline V gene. CDR3 DNA: TGTGCCAGCAGCGGACGGGGCTTCGGTAATCAGCCCCAGCATTTT. Translating it yields CASSGRGFGNQPQHF.

V usage is TRBV11-2 and J usage is TRBJ2-7; 9 bases map to TRBD2. J was trimmed by 9 bases and V by 1 base; bases with no gene match: 4. The germline CDR1 and CDR2 sequences are SGHAT and FQNNGV. CDR3 size: 13 residues. Here the CDR3 reads CASSLGAGGGQYF. CDR3 coding DNA: TGTGCCAGCAGCTTAGGAGCGGGGGGAGGGCAGTACTTC. The full variable domain, its missing parts supplied by reference TRBV11-2 and TRBJ2-7, is EAGVAQSPRYKIIEKRQSVAFWCNPISGHATLYWYQQILGQGPKLLIQFQNNGVVDDSQLPKDRFSAERLKGVDSTLKIQPAKLEDSAVYLCASSLGAGGGQYFGPGTRLTVT.

This clone has more than one count but fewer than ten. The chain recombines TRBV4-1 with TRBJ2-6; tentative D call: TRBD1 (5 bases). From germline, CDR1 is MGHRA and CDR2 YSYEKL. Deletions cut 6 bases from V and 2 bases from J, with 8 bases between. The CDR3 covers 14 residues. The CDR3 region has the DNA TGCGCCAGCAGTTCAGGGACTGGGGCCAACGTCCTGACTTTC. It encodes CASSSGTGANVLTF.

The CDR3 DNA follows: TGTGCCAGCAGCCCTAGCGGGCCTCTCGCATACCTTCTGCAGTTTTTT. This encodes CASSPSGPLAYLLQFF. The rearrangement links TRBV27 to TRBJ2-2; 8 nucleotides line up with TRBD2. Germline CDR1 MNHEY, CDR2 SMNVEV (reference sequence). The V and J ends lost 6 bases and 16 bases, in that order; junction bases with no gene match: 22. The CDR3 spans 16 residues.

CDR3 DNA: TGCGCCAGCAGCTTGGGCGGGACAGGGCCAAACTATGGCTACACCTTC. Its protein product is CASSLGGTGPNYGYTF. The chain carries TRBV5-1 and TRBJ1-2; 9 bases agree with TRBD1. The CDR3 is 16 amino acids. Trimming removed 0 bases from V and 2 bases from J; junction bases left unmatched: 5. Germline values: CDR1 SGHRS, CDR2 YFSETQ.

This clone was counted a single time. This sequence joins TRBV7-9 and TRBJ1-1; 10 nucleotides align to TRBD1. CDR3 size: 13 residues. The V segment lost 3 bases and the J segment 11 bases; nucleotides outside the gene matches: 6. Germline lookup yields CDR1 SEHNR and CDR2 FQNEAQ (reference sequence). The CDR3 region has the DNA TGTGCCAGCAGCTTTCCGGGACAGGGGTCGGCTTTCTTT. The encoded protein is CASSFPGQGSAFF.

The gene calls are TRBV5-4 and TRBJ2-3; 7 nucleotides agree with TRBD1. The V segment lost 4 bases and the J segment 6 bases; nucleotides outside the gene matches: 14. The CDR3 is 16 amino acids. Looked up from germline, CDR1 is SGHNT and CDR2 is YYREEE (reference sequence). The CDR3 DNA sequence: TGTGCCAGCAGCCCAATGAGGGGGCAGGTCCGTGATACGCAGTATTTT. Protein sequence: CASSPMRGQVRDTQYF.